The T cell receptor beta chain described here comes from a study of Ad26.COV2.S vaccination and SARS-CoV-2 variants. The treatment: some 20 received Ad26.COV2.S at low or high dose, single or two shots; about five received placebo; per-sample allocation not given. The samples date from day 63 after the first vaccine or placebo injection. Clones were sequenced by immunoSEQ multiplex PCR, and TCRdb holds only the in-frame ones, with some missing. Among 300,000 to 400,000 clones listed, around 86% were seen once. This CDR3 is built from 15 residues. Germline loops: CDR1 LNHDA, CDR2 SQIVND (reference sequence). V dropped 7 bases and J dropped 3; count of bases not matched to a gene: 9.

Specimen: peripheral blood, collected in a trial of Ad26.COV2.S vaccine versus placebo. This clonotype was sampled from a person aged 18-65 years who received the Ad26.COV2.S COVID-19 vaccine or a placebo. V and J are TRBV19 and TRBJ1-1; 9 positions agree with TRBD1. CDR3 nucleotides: TGTGCCAGTATTGGGAACCGGGACAGGGACACTGAAGCTTTCTTT. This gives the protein CASIGNRDRDTEAFF. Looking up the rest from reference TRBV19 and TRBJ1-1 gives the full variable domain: DGGITQSPKYLFRKEGQNVTLSCEQNLNHDAMYWYRQDPGQGLRLIYYSQIVNDFQKGDIAEGYSVSREKKESFPLTVTSAQKNPTAFYLCASIGNRDRDTEAFFGQGTRLTVV.